Listed below are T cell receptor beta chains from one sample, sequenced in a study of Tregs in tolerant kidney transplant recipients. The repertoire was sequenced with immunoSEQ multiplex PCR; TCRdb's copy has only in-frame clones and lacks some. The data contain fewer than 95,000 clones, more than 85% of them seen just once; the ten biggest clones take up around 1.6%. This material consisted of CD4+ T cells from blood (PBMCs), taken 12 months after the transplant. The receptors stem from a human patient who received a combined kidney and bone marrow transplant. The T cells may come from the graft donor. CDR3s include the opening cysteine and the closing phenylalanine or tryptophan. D genes are given only for firm matches.

TRBJ2-7,TRBD2,TRBV7-2,CASSFGRGGSYEQYF
TRBJ2-1,TRBD2,TRBV5-8,CASSLLAGLYNEQFF
TRBJ2-2,TRBD1,TRBV10-3,CAISPGWTGETGELFF
TRBJ2-6,TRBD1,TRBV19,CASSALQGTGSGANVLTF
TRBJ1-4,-,TRBV14,CASSQELPGGEKLFF
TRBJ2-7,-,TRBV21-1,CASSIGTGAHEQYF
TRBJ2-2,TRBD1,TRBV6-6,CASSQGDRDPGELFF
TRBJ2-5,TRBD2,TRBV6-5,CASGGRIRETQYF
TRBJ1-2,-,TRBV7-2,CASSAGVGRSYGYTF
TRBJ2-7,-,TRBV4-2,CASSQVGGAYEQYF
TRBJ1-1,-,TRBV7-9,CASSLLELNTEAFF
TRBJ2-1,TRBD2,TRBV11-2,CASSFDGLATNEQFF
TRBJ2-7,-,TRBV7-9,CASSQRQVSGSSYEQYF
TRBJ2-5,-,TRBV5-1,CASTKAGLQETQYF
TRBJ2-1,TRBD2,TRBV18,CASFLAGGSDEQFF
TRBJ2-5,-,TRBV19,CASSRVSETQYF
TRBJ2-2,TRBD1,TRBV19,CASSPTGHTGELFF
TRBJ2-7,TRBD2,TRBV7-2,CASSLAGTIIYEQYF
TRBJ2-1,TRBD1,TRBV30,CAWSVYRGIQNEQFF
TRBJ2-7,TRBD1,TRBV19,CASSKGQGNYEQYF
TRBJ2-7,-,TRBV21-1,CASSTRTGIHEQYF
TRBJ1-6,TRBD1,TRBV5-5,CASSLFSSGGNSPLHF
TRBJ2-7,TRBD2,TRBV10-3,CAISRTSGGPYEQYF
TRBJ2-7,TRBD2,TRBV5-1,CASSAGTSGYEQYF
TRBJ1-2,-,TRBV5-5,CASSLNRASNYGYTF
-,-,TRBV11-2,CASSLERGTYEQYF
TRBJ2-3,-,TRBV29-1,CSVQGGIGADTQYF
TRBJ2-7,TRBD1,TRBV5-8,CASSLGDRDHYEQYF
TRBJ2-4,TRBD2,TRBV7-9,CASSLITSGGREGRNIQYF
TRBJ2-1,-,TRBV6-5,CASSLAGGGRSFF